Sequencing of this T cell receptor beta chain was carried out in a study of Tregs in tolerant kidney transplant recipients. Regarding the study as a whole: Few patients were studied, so findings need validation in larger groups. Expanding Tregs on activated donor B cells appeared to best identify donor-specific TCRbeta clones.

The protocol was immunoSEQ multiplex PCR, while the TCRdb copy is restricted to in-frame clones and leaves out a portion. This table has 200,000 to 300,000 clones, around 82% appearing once. Comments on this clone: The antigen is unknown.

The CDR3 totals 15 residues. Germline V gives CDR1 SGHRS, CDR2 YFSETQ. The V segment lost 0 bases and the J segment 6 bases; nucleotides outside the gene matches: 3. The rearrangement uses TRBV5-1 and TRBJ2-2; TRBD1 aligns across 9 bases. Source material: CD4+ T cells from blood. This sequence originates from a human donor in good health. CDR3 sequence reads: CASSLGDRDAGELFF. The CDR3 DNA reads TGCGCCAGCAGCTTGGGGGACAGGGATGCCGGGGAGCTGTTTTTT.